This T cell receptor beta chain is from a study of blood T cell repertoires in COVID-19. Study-level background: Collection of acute and convalescent COVID-19 samples took place in the United States, Italy and Spain. PBMCs, B-cell-depleted T cells, or T cells provided the cDNA or gDNA that made up the material.

Per the original data handling: Reference gene primers were amplified, and this amplification served to estimate nucleated cell counts. Method: immunoSEQ multiplex PCR; TCRdb's copy keeps in-frame clones and lacks some. The V and J calls and clone size were taken over from that table, and D and trimming were inferred from the DNA. The table lists about 160,000 clones, about 80% of them singletons. CDR3 length: 15 residues. CDR1 and CDR2 (germline): SGHAT, FQNNGV. V trimming: 2 bases; J trimming: 2 bases; junction bases outside the gene matches: 0. This clone occurred once. The chain uses TRBV11-2 and TRBJ2-6, with 7 bases fitting TRBD1. This clonotype originated in a man aged 55 to 69 with acute or convalescent COVID-19. Sequencing was done on a sample of peripheral blood. The CDR3 reads CASSLQGAGANVLTF. The CDR3 DNA is TGTGCCAGCAGCTTACAGGGGGCTGGGGCCAACGTCCTGACTTTC. The full variable domain, rest sourced from reference TRBV11-2 and TRBJ2-6, is EAGVAQSPRYKIIEKRQSVAFWCNPISGHATLYWYQQILGQGPKLLIQFQNNGVVDDSQLPKDRFSAERLKGVDSTLKIQPAKLEDSAVYLCASSLQGAGANVLTFGAGSRLTVL.